Listed here are 8 T cell receptor beta chains from one sample, sequenced in a study of blood T cell repertoires in COVID-19. Sequencing was performed with immunoSEQ multiplex PCR; in TCRdb, only in-frame clones are kept and a portion is missing. This sample has approximately 220,000 clones, with 75% to 90% found just once. The sequenced material came from PBMCs or T cells enriched from blood (not recorded which). All receptors derive from a woman aged 18-35 years in a cohort exposed to, infected with or recovered from COVID-19 (not recorded which).

The gene calls are TRBV27 and TRBJ1-1, with 9 bases fitting TRBD1. The CDR3 runs 15 residues. V shed 3 bases and J 3 bases; nucleotides not matched to a gene: 5. The germline CDR1 and CDR2 sequences are MNHEY and SMNVEV (reference sequence). CDR3 residues: CASSLFGQGYTEAFF. CDR3 DNA: TGTGCCAGCAGTTTGTTTGGACAGGGGTACACTGAAGCTTTCTTT.

The genes are TRBV5-5 and TRBJ1-2; 9 bases map to TRBD1. Germline V gene data show CDR1 as SGHKS and CDR2 as YYEKEE (reference sequence). V was clipped by 2 bases and J by 4 bases; unmatched bases: 6. The CDR3 has 15 residues. The CDR3 DNA sequence: TGTGCCAGCAGCTTCAGGGACAGGGATGCCTATGGCTACACCTTC. Protein: CASSFRDRDAYGYTF.

This clone was detected once. The chain employs TRBV5-4 and TRBJ2-7; the D gene is possibly TRBD1 (6 bases). From germline, CDR1 is SGHNT and CDR2 YYREEE (reference sequence). This CDR3 region has 14 residues. The germline V and J ends were trimmed by 1 base and 0 bases, with 8 bases remaining between them. CDR3 protein: CASSLRGISYEQYF. The CDR3 region has the DNA TGTGCCAGCAGCTTGAGGGGGATCTCCTACGAGCAGTACTTC. Variable domain in full (rest from reference TRBV5-4 and TRBJ2-7): ETGVTQSPTHLIKTRGQQVTLRCSSQSGHNTVSWYQQALGQGPQFIFQYYREEENGRGNFPPRFSGLQFPNYSSELNVNALELDDSALYLCASSLRGISYEQYFGPGTRLTVT.

The chain recombines TRBV4-2 with TRBJ1-4; D may be TRBD1 (5 bases). Per germline, CDR1 LGHNA and CDR2 YNFKEQ. CDR3 length equals 13 residues. The V and J ends lost 4 bases and 7 bases respectively, with 10 bases between them. CDR3 region: CASSRGDGEKLFF. CDR3 nucleotide sequence: TGTGCCAGCAGCCGGGGCGACGGTGAAAAACTGTTTTTT.

This clone was seen just once. The V and J genes are TRBV3-1 (or the pseudogene TRBV3-2) and TRBJ2-3, with 9 bases that match TRBD2. CDR3 length equals 18 residues. V gave up 1 base and J gave up 4 bases; unmatched junction bases: 12. CDR1 LGHDT and CDR2 YNNKEL come from the germline V gene (reference sequence). CDR3 region: CASSQVFGRGGFADTQYF. CDR3 bases: TGTGCCAGCAGCCAAGTATTCGGGCGGGGGGGCTTTGCAGATACGCAGTATTTT.

The genes are TRBV28 and TRBJ2-7; D possibly corresponds to TRBD2 (7 bases). The CDR3 runs 14 residues. The ends were cut back, 3 bases at V and 1 base at J, with 10 bases in the middle. Germline V gene sequence: CDR1 MDHEN, CDR2 SYDVKM. Written as DNA, the CDR3 is TGTGCCAGCAGTTTGGGAGGGGGGTCCTACGAGCAGTACTTC. It translates to CASSLGGGSYEQYF.

V gene TRBV9 combines with J gene TRBJ2-1, with no clear D. Germline V lookup: CDR1 SGDLS, CDR2 YYNGEE. CDR3 length: 14 amino acids. The V end lost 1 base, the J end lost 7 bases, and 12 bases lay between the germline ends. The CDR3 loop is CASSVSNSGNEQFF. CDR3 sequence (DNA): TGTGCCAGCAGCGTATCCAACTCCGGGAATGAGCAGTTCTTC.

This clone was seen more than once but under ten times. This rearrangement joins TRBV5-4 to TRBJ2-7; TRBD2 might be the D (6 bases). V lost 2 bases, J lost 2 bases, and 14 bases lay in between. CDR1 and CDR2 from the germline V gene are SGHNT and YYREEE (reference sequence). The CDR3 contains 15 residues. The CDR3 DNA reads TGTGCCAGCAGCTTCCGTGGGACTTCAACCTACGAGCAGTACTTC. It encodes CASSFRGTSTYEQYF.